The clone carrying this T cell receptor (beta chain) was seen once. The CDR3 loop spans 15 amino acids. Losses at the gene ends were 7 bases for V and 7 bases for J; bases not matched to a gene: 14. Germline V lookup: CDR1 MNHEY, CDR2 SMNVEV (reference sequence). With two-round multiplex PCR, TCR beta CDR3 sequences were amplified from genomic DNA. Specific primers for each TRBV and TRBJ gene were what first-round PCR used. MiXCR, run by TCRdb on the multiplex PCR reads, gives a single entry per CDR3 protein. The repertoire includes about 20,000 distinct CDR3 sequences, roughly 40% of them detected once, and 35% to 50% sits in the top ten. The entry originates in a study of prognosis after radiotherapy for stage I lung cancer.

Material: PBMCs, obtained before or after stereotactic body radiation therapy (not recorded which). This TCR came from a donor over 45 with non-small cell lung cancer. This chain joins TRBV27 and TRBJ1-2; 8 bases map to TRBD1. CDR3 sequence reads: CASILSSTGAGGYTF. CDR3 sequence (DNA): TGTGCCAGCATTCTATCCTCGACAGGGGCGGGTGGCTACACCTTC.